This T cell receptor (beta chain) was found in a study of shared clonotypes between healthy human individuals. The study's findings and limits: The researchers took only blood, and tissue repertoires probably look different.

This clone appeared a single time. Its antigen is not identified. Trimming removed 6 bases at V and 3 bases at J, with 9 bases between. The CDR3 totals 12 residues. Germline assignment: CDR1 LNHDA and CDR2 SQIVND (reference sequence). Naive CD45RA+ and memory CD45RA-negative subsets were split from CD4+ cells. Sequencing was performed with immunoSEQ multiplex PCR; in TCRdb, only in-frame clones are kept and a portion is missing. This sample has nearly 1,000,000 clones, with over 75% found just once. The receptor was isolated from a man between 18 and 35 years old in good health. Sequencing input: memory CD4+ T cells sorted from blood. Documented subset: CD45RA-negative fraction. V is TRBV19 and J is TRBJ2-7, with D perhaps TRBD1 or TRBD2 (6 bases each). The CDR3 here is CASSRGGYEQYF. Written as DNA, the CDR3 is TGTGCCAGTAGCAGGGGAGGCTACGAGCAGTACTTC.